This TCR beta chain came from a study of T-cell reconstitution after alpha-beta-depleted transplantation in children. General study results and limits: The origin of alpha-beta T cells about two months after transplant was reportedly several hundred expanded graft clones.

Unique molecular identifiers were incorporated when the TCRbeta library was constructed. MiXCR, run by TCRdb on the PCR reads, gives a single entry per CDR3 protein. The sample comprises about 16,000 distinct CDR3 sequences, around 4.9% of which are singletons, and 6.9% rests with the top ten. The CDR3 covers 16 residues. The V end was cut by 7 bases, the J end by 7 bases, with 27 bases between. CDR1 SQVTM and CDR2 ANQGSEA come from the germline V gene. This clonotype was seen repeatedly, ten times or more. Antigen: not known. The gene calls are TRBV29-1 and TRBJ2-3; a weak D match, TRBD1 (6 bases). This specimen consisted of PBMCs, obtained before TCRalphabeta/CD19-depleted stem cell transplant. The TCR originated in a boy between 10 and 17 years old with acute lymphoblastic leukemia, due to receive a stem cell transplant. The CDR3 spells CSASGVGGPVRNTQYF. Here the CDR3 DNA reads TGCAGCGCCTCCGGGGTTGGGGGCCCTGTCAGAAATACGCAGTATTTT.